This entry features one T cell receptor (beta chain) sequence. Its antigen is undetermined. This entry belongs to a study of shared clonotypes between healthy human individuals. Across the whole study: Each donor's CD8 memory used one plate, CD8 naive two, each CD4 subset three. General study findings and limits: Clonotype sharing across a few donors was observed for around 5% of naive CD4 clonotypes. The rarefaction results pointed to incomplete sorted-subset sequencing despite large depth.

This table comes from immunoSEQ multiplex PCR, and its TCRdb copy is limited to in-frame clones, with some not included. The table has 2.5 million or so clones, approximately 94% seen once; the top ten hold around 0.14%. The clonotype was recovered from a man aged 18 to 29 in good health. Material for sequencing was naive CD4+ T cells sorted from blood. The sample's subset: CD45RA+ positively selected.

The CDR3 is CASSLGGGNGANVLTF. CDR3 sequence (DNA): TGCGCCAGCAGCTTGGGTGGCGGGAATGGGGCCAACGTCCTGACTTTC. The V call is TRBV5-1, the J call TRBJ2-6; maybe TRBD2 (6 bases). The CDR3 is 16 residues long. Germline V lookup: CDR1 SGHRS, CDR2 YFSETQ. Trimming removed 0 bases from V and 3 bases from J, with 10 bases in between.